Listed below are T cell receptor beta chains from one sample, sequenced in a study of early T cells in non-severe SARS-CoV-2 infection. TCRdb redid the calling of the 5' RACE reads with MiXCR, one entry per CDR3 protein. In the table there are tens of thousands of distinct CDR3 sequences, almost 5.5% of which are singletons. Sequencing used whole blood, obtained at baseline. The receptors here all came from an adult who was a healthcare worker with PCR-confirmed SARS-CoV-2 infection or an uninfected control (not recorded which). Each CDR3 is given with its conserved first and last residue. D genes are given only for firm matches. Expanded clones get a size class; other rows say once, few or many, or leave the size out.

V: TRBV7-3; J: TRBJ1-1; size: many; D: TRBD1; CDR3: CASSVTGGAGTEAFF; DNA: TGTGCCAGCAGCGTGACAGGGGGCGCAGGCACTGAAGCTTTCTTT
V: TRBV7-8; J: TRBJ2-3; size: many; D: NA; CDR3: CASSPPTRGTDTQYF; DNA: TGTGCCAGCAGCCCACCGACTAGGGGCACAGATACGCAGTATTTT
V: TRBV9; J: TRBJ2-5; size: few; D: NA; CDR3: CASSVPTGLPQETQYF; DNA: TGTGCCAGCAGCGTACCAACCGGGCTGCCTCAAGAGACCCAGTACTTC
V: TRBV5-1; J: TRBJ1-3; size: NA; D: NA; CDR3: CASSAVGASFGNTIYF; DNA: TGCGCCAGCAGCGCCGTAGGGGCAAGCTTTGGAAACACCATATATTTT
V: TRBV6-5; J: TRBJ2-3; size: many; D: TRBD2; CDR3: CASSNRLAGATDTQYF; DNA: TGTGCCAGCAGTAACCGACTAGCGGGAGCAACAGATACGCAGTATTTT
V: TRBV6-5; J: TRBJ2-2; size: few; D: TRBD1; CDR3: CASSYGAGGGELFF; DNA: TGTGCCAGCAGTTACGGCGCAGGGGGCGGGGAGCTGTTTTTT
V: TRBV7-3; J: TRBJ1-6; size: many; D: NA; CDR3: CASSLEGEGSPLHF; DNA: TGTGCCAGCAGCTTAGAGGGAGAGGGGTCACCCCTCCACTTT
V: TRBV28; J: TRBJ1-5; size: NA; D: NA; CDR3: CASSLLYSNQPQHF; DNA: TGTGCCAGCAGTCTCTTATATAGCAATCAGCCCCAGCATTTT
V: TRBV9; J: TRBJ1-2; size: many; D: NA; CDR3: CASSVEAQSNYGYTF; DNA: TGTGCCAGCAGCGTAGAGGCCCAGTCCAACTATGGCTACACCTTC
V: TRBV12-3/TRBV12-4; J: TRBJ2-1; size: many; D: NA; CDR3: CASSEGTYGDEQFF; DNA: TGTGCCAGCAGTGAGGGGACCTACGGGGATGAGCAGTTCTTC
V: TRBV20-1; J: TRBJ2-7; size: many; D: NA; CDR3: CSARDLATGPYEQYF; DNA: TGCAGTGCTAGAGATCTAGCGACAGGGCCCTACGAGCAGTACTTC
V: TRBV2; J: TRBJ1-2; size: NA; D: NA; CDR3: CASSEEQAGYGYTF; DNA: TGTGCCAGCAGTGAAGAACAGGCCGGCTATGGCTACACCTTC
V: TRBV27; J: TRBJ2-7; size: many; D: TRBD1; CDR3: CASSSGQGAPYEQYF; DNA: TGTGCCAGCAGTTCGGGACAGGGGGCTCCCTACGAGCAGTACTTC
V: TRBV12-3/TRBV12-4; J: TRBJ1-6; size: many; D: NA; CDR3: CASRSYRGEGSPLHF; DNA: TGTGCCAGCCGGTCCTACCGGGGGGAGGGGTCACCCCTCCACTTT
V: TRBV2; J: TRBJ2-3; size: few; D: NA; CDR3: CASSEALQGADTQYF; DNA: TGTGCCAGCAGTGAAGCGCTTCAGGGAGCGGATACGCAGTATTTT
V: TRBV5-1; J: TRBJ1-5; size: NA; D: NA; CDR3: CASSSGREAVQPQHF; DNA: TGCGCCAGCAGCTCCGGACGGGAGGCGGTTCAGCCCCAGCATTTT
V: TRBV4-2; J: TRBJ2-7; size: few; D: TRBD2; CDR3: CASSQEWSSGTYEQYF; DNA: TGTGCCAGCAGCCAAGAGTGGTCTAGCGGGACCTACGAGCAGTACTTC
V: TRBV4-2; J: TRBJ1-1; size: few; D: NA; CDR3: CASSQVARQNTEAFF; DNA: TGTGCCAGCAGCCAAGTCGCCCGTCAGAACACTGAAGCTTTCTTT
V: TRBV15; J: TRBJ2-3; size: many; D: NA; CDR3: CATSRRAQGDRPATQYF; DNA: TGTGCCACCAGCAGACGCGCCCAGGGAGATCGGCCCGCGACGCAGTATTTT
V: TRBV11-2; J: TRBJ1-1; size: many; D: NA; CDR3: CASSSRQGPAFF; DNA: TGTGCCAGCAGCTCCAGACAAGGGCCCGCTTTCTTT
V: TRBV6-6; J: TRBJ1-2; size: NA; D: NA; CDR3: CATHRGGVGYTF; DNA: TGTGCCACTCACCGCGGGGGGGTTGGCTACACCTTC
V: TRBV30; J: TRBJ2-7; size: many; D: NA; CDR3: CAWSRGGSSYEQYF; DNA: TGTGCCTGGAGCAGGGGGGGGAGCTCCTACGAGCAGTACTTC
V: TRBV11-2; J: TRBJ2-5; size: many; D: TRBD1; CDR3: CASSLGQGSETQYF; DNA: TGTGCCAGCAGCTTAGGACAGGGTTCGGAGACCCAGTACTTC
V: TRBV18; J: TRBJ2-3; size: medium-sized; D: NA; CDR3: CASSPSTDTQYF; DNA: TGTGCCAGCAGCCCTAGCACAGATACGCAGTATTTT
V: TRBV11-2; J: TRBJ2-7; size: NA; D: NA; CDR3: CASSPRGGGLYEQYF; DNA: TGTGCCAGCAGCCCGAGAGGGGGGGGGCTCTACGAGCAGTACTTC
V: TRBV10-1; J: TRBJ1-1; size: many; D: NA; CDR3: CASSSGNTEAFF; DNA: TGCGCCAGCAGTTCGGGGAACACTGAAGCTTTCTTT
V: TRBV6-6; J: TRBJ1-1; size: many; D: NA; CDR3: CASSYPTTIRMNTEAFF; DNA: TGTGCCAGCAGTTACCCTACAACCATAAGAATGAACACTGAAGCTTTCTTT
V: TRBV20-1; J: TRBJ2-1; size: many; D: NA; CDR3: CSARTLGGANYNEQFF; DNA: TGCAGTGCTAGGACTCTGGGGGGGGCTAACTACAATGAGCAGTTCTTC
V: TRBV10-3; J: TRBJ2-3; size: many; D: NA; CDR3: CAISEPSGPGRIDTQYF; DNA: TGTGCCATCAGTGAGCCCTCGGGACCAGGGAGGATAGATACGCAGTATTTT
V: TRBV5-1; J: TRBJ2-7; size: NA; D: NA; CDR3: CASSLEPRSHYEQYF; DNA: TGCGCCAGCAGCTTGGAACCCAGGTCTCACTACGAGCAGTACTTC
V: TRBV6-2/TRBV6-3; J: TRBJ1-1; size: NA; D: NA; CDR3: CASSPSTGLNTEAFF; DNA: TGTGCCAGCAGTCCTTCCACAGGGTTGAACACTGAAGCTTTCTTT
V: TRBV14; J: TRBJ1-6; size: many; D: NA; CDR3: CASSQTRSVSPLHF; DNA: TGTGCCAGCAGCCAAACCAGGAGCGTTTCACCCCTCCACTTT
V: TRBV25-1; J: TRBJ1-4; size: few; D: TRBD1; CDR3: CASSARDRVNEKLFF; DNA: TGTGCCAGCAGTGCAAGGGACAGGGTCAATGAAAAACTGTTTTTT
V: TRBV5-6; J: TRBJ2-1; size: few; D: NA; CDR3: CASSQSAGSGFLNEQFF; DNA: TGTGCCAGCAGCCAAAGCGCGGGCAGCGGGTTTCTCAATGAGCAGTTCTTC
V: TRBV29-1; J: TRBJ2-1; size: few; D: TRBD1; CDR3: CSVTGVNYNEQFF; DNA: TGCAGCGTTACAGGGGTTAACTACAATGAGCAGTTCTTC
V: TRBV2; J: TRBJ1-2; size: many; D: TRBD1; CDR3: CASSDGTAYGYTF; DNA: TGTGCCAGCAGTGATGGGACAGCCTATGGCTACACCTTC
V: TRBV7-6; J: TRBJ2-5; size: many; D: TRBD1; CDR3: CASSSRTGGQETQYF; DNA: TGTGCCAGCAGCTCGCGGACAGGGGGACAAGAGACCCAGTACTTC
V: TRBV12-3/TRBV12-4; J: TRBJ2-5; size: many; D: NA; CDR3: CASTEAGGGETQYF; DNA: TGTGCCAGCACCGAGGCAGGAGGGGGAGAGACCCAGTACTTC
V: TRBV12-3/TRBV12-4; J: TRBJ2-7; size: few; D: TRBD1; CDR3: CASGQGREQYF; DNA: TGTGCCAGCGGACAGGGCCGCGAGCAGTACTTC
V: TRBV7-2; J: TRBJ2-7; size: many; D: NA; CDR3: CASSLDPRDSYEQYF; DNA: TGTGCCAGCAGCTTAGACCCCAGGGACTCCTACGAGCAGTACTTC